These T cell receptor beta chains were read from a single sample in a study of shared clonotypes between healthy human individuals. The repertoire was sequenced with immunoSEQ multiplex PCR; TCRdb's copy has only in-frame clones and lacks some. The table records around 560,000 clones, 95% of them present only once. The specimen was naive CD8+ T cells sorted from blood. Receptor source: a woman between 25 and 40 years old in good health. CDR3s include the opening cysteine and the closing phenylalanine or tryptophan. D genes are given only for firm matches. A clone size is listed for some rows: how often the clone was seen (once, few, many), or a class if it is expanded.

D gene: .
J gene: TRBJ2-4
clone size: .
V gene: TRBV28
CDR3 DNA: TGTGCCAGCAGCCTTTTGCCAGGAAGATCCAAAAACATTCAGTACTTC
CDR3 protein: CASSLLPGRSKNIQYF

D gene: TRBD2
J gene: TRBJ2-1
clone size: .
V gene: TRBV28
CDR3 DNA: TGTGCCAGCAGTTTTTTAGCGGGGAGTTACAATGAGCAGTTCTTC
CDR3 protein: CASSFLAGSYNEQFF

D gene: .
J gene: TRBJ2-1
clone size: .
V gene: TRBV5-1
CDR3 DNA: TGCGCCAGCAGCTTTGGGTCGGCGGGCAATGAGCAGTTCTTC
CDR3 protein: CASSFGSAGNEQFF

D gene: .
J gene: TRBJ2-3
clone size: .
V gene: TRBV28
CDR3 DNA: TGTGCCAGCAGTTTACTAGGAGATGATTCCACAGATACGCAGTATTTT
CDR3 protein: CASSLLGDDSTDTQYF

D gene: TRBD2
J gene: TRBJ2-7
clone size: .
V gene: TRBV19
CDR3 DNA: TGTGCCAGTAGTATGGGACTAGCGGGGGAGCAGTACTTC
CDR3 protein: CASSMGLAGEQYF

D gene: TRBD2
J gene: TRBJ2-1
clone size: .
V gene: TRBV27
CDR3 DNA: TGTGCCATCTCCCGCGGGAGAGGGAATGAGCAGTTCTTC
CDR3 protein: CAISRGRGNEQFF

D gene: .
J gene: TRBJ2-7
clone size: once
V gene: TRBV27
CDR3 DNA: TGTGCCAGCAGTTTATTTGGAACGGGAGCCCCCTACGAGCAGTACTTC
CDR3 protein: CASSLFGTGAPYEQYF

D gene: .
J gene: TRBJ2-2
clone size: .
V gene: TRBV9
CDR3 DNA: TGTGCCAGCAGCGCGTCCCCTTCCGGGAGGAACACCGGGGAGCTGTTTTTT
CDR3 protein: CASSASPSGRNTGELFF

D gene: TRBD2
J gene: TRBJ2-7
clone size: .
V gene: TRBV9
CDR3 DNA: TGTGCCAGCAGCGTAGCTAGCGGGCGAATCTACGAGCAGTACTTC
CDR3 protein: CASSVASGRIYEQYF

D gene: .
J gene: TRBJ2-2
clone size: .
V gene: TRBV30
CDR3 DNA: TGTGCCTGGAGTGTAGGGTCGGGGAGCACCGGGGAGCTGTTTTTT
CDR3 protein: CAWSVGSGSTGELFF

D gene: TRBD1
J gene: TRBJ2-2
clone size: .
V gene: TRBV28
CDR3 DNA: TGTGCCAGCAGTTTAGAGGGGGCGCGTACCGGGGAGCTGTTTTTT
CDR3 protein: CASSLEGARTGELFF

D gene: .
J gene: TRBJ2-3
clone size: .
V gene: TRBV28
CDR3 DNA: TGTGCCAGCAGTTTGACAGCCACAGATACGCAGTATTTT
CDR3 protein: CASSLTATDTQYF

D gene: .
J gene: TRBJ2-1
clone size: .
V gene: TRBV19
CDR3 DNA: TGTGCCAGTAGTCCCCCTACACAATTGGTCGTCTACAATGAGCAGTTCTTC
CDR3 protein: CASSPPTQLVVYNEQFF

D gene: TRBD1
J gene: TRBJ1-2
clone size: .
V gene: TRBV2
CDR3 DNA: TGTGCCACCCTAGGACAGGACTATGGCTACACCTTC
CDR3 protein: CATLGQDYGYTF

D gene: .
J gene: TRBJ2-3
clone size: .
V gene: TRBV7-8
CDR3 DNA: TGTGCCAGCAGCTCCCAACCCCTAGGAGGGAGCACAGATACGCAGTATTTT
CDR3 protein: CASSSQPLGGSTDTQYF

D gene: .
J gene: TRBJ2-4
clone size: .
V gene: TRBV7-8
CDR3 DNA: TGTGCCAGCAGCCCGGGGGTTCCAGAAAACATTCAGTACTTC
CDR3 protein: CASSPGVPENIQYF

D gene: .
J gene: TRBJ2-2
clone size: .
V gene: TRBV4-1
CDR3 DNA: TGCGCCAGCAGCACCCGGGTGTCCGGGGAGCTGTTTTTT
CDR3 protein: CASSTRVSGELFF

D gene: .
J gene: TRBJ1-3
clone size: once
V gene: TRBV30
CDR3 DNA: TGTGCCTGGAGTCAAGGGATCGCTGGAAACACCATATATTTT
CDR3 protein: CAWSQGIAGNTIYF

D gene: TRBD1
J gene: TRBJ2-7
clone size: .
V gene: TRBV19
CDR3 DNA: TGTGCCAGTAGTTCCTCACAGGGGAAAGTGTGGGAGCAGTACTTC
CDR3 protein: CASSSSQGKVWEQYF

D gene: TRBD2
J gene: TRBJ2-7
clone size: .
V gene: TRBV27
CDR3 DNA: TGTGCCAGCAGTCAGCTAGCGGGGGCCTACGAGCAGTACTTC
CDR3 protein: CASSQLAGAYEQYF

D gene: .
J gene: TRBJ2-7
clone size: .
V gene: TRBV19
CDR3 DNA: TGTGCCAGTAGTTTCCCCGGCGGGGCCTACGAGCAGTACTTC
CDR3 protein: CASSFPGGAYEQYF

D gene: .
J gene: TRBJ2-5
clone size: .
V gene: TRBV27
CDR3 DNA: TGTGCCAGCAGTACCGGGACAATGGGTCAAGAGACCCAGTACTTC
CDR3 protein: CASSTGTMGQETQYF

D gene: .
J gene: TRBJ2-1
clone size: .
V gene: TRBV28
CDR3 DNA: TGTGCCAGCAGTTTATATCGTGGCTCCTACAATGAGCAGTTCTTC
CDR3 protein: CASSLYRGSYNEQFF

D gene: TRBD1
J gene: TRBJ1-1
clone size: .
V gene: TRBV25-1
CDR3 DNA: TGTGCCAGCAGTGTACAGGGGGTTGCCACTGAAGCTTTCTTT
CDR3 protein: CASSVQGVATEAFF

D gene: .
J gene: TRBJ1-2
clone size: .
V gene: TRBV5-4
CDR3 DNA: TGTGCCAGCAGCTTGAGTGTCACTGGGGCGGGGGACTATGGCTACACCTTC
CDR3 protein: CASSLSVTGAGDYGYTF

D gene: .
J gene: TRBJ2-2
clone size: few
V gene: TRBV6-5
CDR3 DNA: TGTGCCAGCAGTTACGGTCTAGCCAACACCGGGGAGCTGTTTTTT
CDR3 protein: CASSYGLANTGELFF

D gene: .
J gene: TRBJ1-1
clone size: .
V gene: TRBV5-4
CDR3 DNA: TGTGCCAGCTTGGGGGGGGCTGAAGCTTTCTTT
CDR3 protein: CASLGGAEAFF

D gene: TRBD1
J gene: TRBJ2-7
clone size: .
V gene: TRBV27
CDR3 DNA: TGTGCCAGCAGTTTATCTTTCGGGACAGTTTCCTACGAGCAGTACTTC
CDR3 protein: CASSLSFGTVSYEQYF

D gene: .
J gene: TRBJ1-1
clone size: .
V gene: TRBV2
CDR3 DNA: TGTGCCAGCAGCGAAGGTCCCGCGGCTTTCTTT
CDR3 protein: CASSEGPAAFF

D gene: TRBD1
J gene: TRBJ1-2
clone size: .
V gene: TRBV14
CDR3 DNA: TGTGCCAGCAGCCGTCTACAGGGGGCTAACTATGGCTACACCTTC
CDR3 protein: CASSRLQGANYGYTF

D gene: .
J gene: TRBJ1-2
clone size: .
V gene: TRBV13
CDR3 DNA: TGTGCCAGCAGCCCGGGGACGACTAAAGGCTACACCTTC
CDR3 protein: CASSPGTTKGYTF

D gene: TRBD1
J gene: TRBJ1-2
clone size: .
V gene: TRBV13
CDR3 DNA: TGTGCCAGCAGCCCTGGGACAGAGAGCTTCTATGGCTACACCTTC
CDR3 protein: CASSPGTESFYGYTF

D gene: .
J gene: TRBJ2-5
clone size: .
V gene: TRBV5-4
CDR3 DNA: TGTGCCAGCAGCTGGCCGGGAGAGGTAGGAGAGACCCAGTACTTC
CDR3 protein: CASSWPGEVGETQYF

D gene: TRBD2
J gene: TRBJ2-1
clone size: .
V gene: TRBV19
CDR3 DNA: TGTGCCAGTAGTGTACTAGCGGGGGACTACAATGAGCAGTTCTTC
CDR3 protein: CASSVLAGDYNEQFF

D gene: .
J gene: TRBJ2-7
clone size: .
V gene: TRBV27
CDR3 DNA: TGTGCCAGCAGTAAGTCCCGGGACCCCTACGAGCAGTACTTC
CDR3 protein: CASSKSRDPYEQYF

D gene: .
J gene: TRBJ1-1
clone size: .
V gene: TRBV28
CDR3 DNA: TGTGCCAGCAGTTTATGGGACAGCGGGAACACTGAAGCTTTCTTT
CDR3 protein: CASSLWDSGNTEAFF

D gene: .
J gene: TRBJ1-1
clone size: .
V gene: TRBV7-9
CDR3 DNA: TGTGCCAGCAGCTTAAGTAAAGGGTTGAACACTGAAGCTTTCTTT
CDR3 protein: CASSLSKGLNTEAFF